This TCR beta chain is drawn from a study of glioma-infiltrating T cells. The wider study: Low-grade gliomas were grade II; glioblastomas were grade IV at initial diagnosis. Before surgery, glioma patients received dexamethasone for at most six days. About one million peripheral T cells were targeted at 4.5- to 10-fold coverage.

Overall study results and limits: A blood CDR3 motif signature was depleted in highly divergent patients.

The iRepertoire nested amplicon-rescue multiplex PCR amplified TCR alpha and beta CDR3s from RNA. TCRdb itself ran the multiplex PCR reads through MiXCR, one entry per CDR3 protein. The sample lists 400,000 or so distinct CDR3 sequences, more than 35% seen once, with approximately 12% in the top ten. Worth noting for this clonotype: The target antigen is unknown. A single base separates this from a much larger clone, so it may be a read error.

V lost 2 bases, J lost 9 bases, and 1 base stayed unmatched. This CDR3 comprises 12 residues. Per germline, CDR1 MNHEY and CDR2 SVGAGI. The sequence came from a human donor with low-grade glioma or glioblastoma, undergoing nonglioma brain surgery, or in good health (not recorded which). Sequencing was carried out using glioma tissue, nonneoplastic brain tissue, or PBMCs (not recorded which). The V call is TRBV6-5, the J call TRBJ2-4, with 7 bases lining up with TRBD2. As DNA, the CDR3 is TGTGCCAGCAGTTACCCGGGAGGCATTCAGTACTTC. Translation: CASSYPGGIQYF.